The source of this TCR beta chain is a study of cytomegalovirus exposure and HLA in healthy donors. Study-level results: Among TCR sequences, most were rare, though some public TCRs appeared in many donors. The study designated 150 or so TCR beta chains cytomegalovirus-associated.

Notes on this clone: Antigen unknown.

The V segment lost 0 bases and the J segment 6 bases; nucleotides outside the gene matches: 6. From germline, CDR1 is SGHRS and CDR2 YFSETQ. CDR3 length: 15 amino acids. Only in-frame clones appear in the TCRdb table, and some are missing; sequencing was by immunoSEQ multiplex PCR. The table includes 200,000 to 300,000 clones, around 85% detected once. V gene TRBV5-1 combines with J gene TRBJ2-1; 7 bases are a match to TRBD2. Sequenced: PBMCs. This clonotype originated in a woman aged 25 to 39 in good health and CMV-seropositive. CDR3 in amino acids: CASSLVGLGVNEQFF. CDR3 coding DNA: TGCGCCAGCAGCTTGGTTGGACTAGGGGTCAATGAGCAGTTCTTC.